The next 4 T cell receptor beta chains were all read from a single sample in a study of cytomegalovirus exposure and HLA in healthy donors (dated by TCRdb to between 2016 and 2019). The library was prepared using the immunoSEQ multiplex PCR assay. For the multiplex PCR, a mixture combining 60 forward primers for TCR Vbeta segments and 13 reverse primers for TCR Jbeta segments was used. The table was pulled from immuneACCESS by TCRdb, which kept in-frame rearrangements only. Such tables lose some clones; where checked, under half of the loss comes from unresolved V genes, and the rest has no known cause. The sample table records 200,000 to 250,000 clones; over 75% of these occur just once. Together, the top ten hold 1% to 1.5% of the sample. Sequenced input: PBMCs. The receptors were sampled from a human donor in good health.

The chain combines TRBV2 with TRBJ1-2, with D perhaps matching TRBD1 (5 bases). Looked up from germline, CDR1 is SNHLY and CDR2 is FYNNEI. This CDR3 has 14 amino acids. V lost 8 bases and J 4 bases, leaving 17 bases between the germline ends. The CDR3 region has the DNA TGTGCCAGCCTCCCACCGGGGGAGTTCTATGGCTACACCTTC. It translates to CASLPPGEFYGYTF.

The CDR3, as DNA: TGTGCCAGCTCACCTAGGCGACAGGGGGCGATCGCCTACGAGCAGTACTTC. This sequence encodes CASSPRRQGAIAYEQYF. The chain employs TRBV18 and TRBJ2-7, with 10 bases aligning to TRBD1. The CDR3 loop spans 17 amino acids. CDR1 and CDR2 (germline): KGHSH, LQKENI. V was pared by 3 bases and J by 2 bases, with 10 bases of the junction left unmatched.

This rearrangement joins TRBV2 to TRBJ2-7, with 10 nucleotides matching TRBD1. J lost 4 bases, V lost 6 bases, and 6 bases had no gene match. The CDR3 loop spans 14 amino acids. Germline CDR1 is SNHLY and CDR2 is FYNNEI. The CDR3 reads CASSPTGGQYEQYF. CDR3 in DNA: TGTGCCAGCAGCCCGACAGGGGGCCAGTACGAGCAGTACTTC.

The CDR3 spells CASSFLNMNTEAFF. The CDR3 DNA follows: TGTGCCAGCAGCTTCCTGAACATGAACACTGAAGCTTTCTTT. The chain joins TRBV11-2 to TRBJ1-1; D gene ambiguous. Germline V gene data show CDR1 as SGHAT and CDR2 as FQNNGV. V lost 3 bases, J lost 0 bases, and 8 bases lay in between. CDR3 size: 14 residues.